This TCR beta chain was sequenced for a study of T cell responses to AZD1222 COVID-19 vaccine (dated by TCRdb to about 2021). In the study overall: TCR sequencing covered 233 trial participants: nearly 210 given two doses of AZD1222 and around 25 given two doses of MenACWY control vaccine. Trial participants were enrolled into age subgroups of 18-55, 56-69 and 70-plus years, which contained approximately 150, 30 and 60 TCR-sequenced participants, respectively.

The sample's time point label is to be understood as: about 28 days (+/-7) after the second vaccine dose. AZD1222 recipients with second doses at about 4 weeks or about 12 weeks were pooled, because spike-specific TCR depth and breadth did not differ between schedules. Samples from vaccinated people were obtained from the UK trials COV001 and COV002, which included a single-blind randomized controlled phase 2/3 trial of AZD1222 (ChAdOx1 nCoV-19) in healthy adults. For TCRbeta chain sequencing, PBMC samples from trial participants were taken at day 0 and at day 28 after the second dose. Remarks on this clone: It lacks a known antigen. Qualities for individual bases were not recorded, and no much larger clone is one base off.

The CDR3 regions of human TCRbeta chains were analyzed by immunosequencing. In the paper's pipeline: TCRs in the repertoires were matched against a reference library of SARS-CoV-2-specific TCRs that had been generated with the MIRA antigen-specificity platform. Breadth was defined as the fraction of unique TCRs that were SARS-CoV-2-associated, and depth was defined as the fraction of total T cells that were SARS-CoV-2-associated. Using the MIRA data, every spike-specific TCR was mapped to the spike region that the TCR reacted to and assigned to either a CD4 or a CD8 class. Log10-transformed breadth and depth values were compared by one-way ANOVA with Sidak's multiple comparisons tests. TCRdb took over this immuneACCESS table, retaining in-frame rearrangements with V and J assigned. Such tables are incomplete; in checked studies, under half of the missing clones stem from an unresolved V gene, and the remainder is unexplained. V and J calls and clone size are copied from that table; D and trimming were computed from the DNA. Across this sample there are about 130,000 clones, with roughly 89% seen only once. The ten most abundant clones make up about 1.1% of the sample.

On the study overall, not on this receptor specifically: No day 14 peak-response samples were available, so repertoires were characterized only after the peak T cell response. Most participants were white British and females outnumbered males, and the authors suggested that clonal diversity may have been underestimated. Conclusions about previously exposed vaccinees are limited, since just 6 or 7 AZD1222 recipients were seropositive for SARS-CoV-2 at baseline. Spike-specific TCR breadth and depth rose significantly after two AZD1222 doses compared with day 0 and with MenACWY recipients. The vaccine-associated CD4 TCRs covered the entire spike protein, and the dominant responses fell in regions 160-218 and 743-854. Nearly half of unique spike-specific TCRs reportedly recognized epitopes outside regions mutated in the B.1.351 and B.1.1.7 variants. In the small 56-69-year group, the increase in depth fell short of significance, most likely because of low power.

Specimen: peripheral blood, collected 28 days after the second AZD1222 dose. The sequence came from an adult who received the AZD1222 COVID-19 vaccine.

The CDR3 in this case is CASSRTSGPQETQYF. In nucleotide form, the sequence is TGTGCCAGTAGTAGAACTAGCGGACCTCAAGAGACCCAGTACTTC. This receptor chain uses TRBV19 and TRBJ2-5, with TRBD2 identical over 8 junction bases. Taken from cysteine to phenylalanine, the CDR3 has 15 residues. Of the read, only the CDR3 DNA is kept; its 45 bases are in frame from base 1. Per the germline V gene (reference sequence), LNHDA is the CDR1 and SQIVND is the CDR2. The germline V and J ends show losses of 4 bases and 2 bases respectively, and no gene match explains 6 bases of the junction. Supplemented by the reference TRBV19 and TRBJ2-5 proteins around the CDR3, the complete variable domain is DGGITQSPKYLFRKEGQNVTLSCEQNLNHDAMYWYRQDPGQGLRLIYYSQIVNDFQKGDIAEGYSVSREKKESFPLTVTSAQKNPTAFYLCASSRTSGPQETQYFGPGTRLLVL.